Each of the 9 T cell receptor beta chains below was sequenced from the same sample in a study of shared clonotypes between healthy human individuals. Only in-frame clones appear in the TCRdb table, and some are missing; sequencing was by immunoSEQ multiplex PCR. The sample gives about 2 million clones, 85% to 95% of which show up once; 0.13% is in the top ten. Material: naive CD4+ T cells sorted from blood. The sample's subset: CD45RA+ positively selected. These receptors came from a man between 18 and 29 years old in good health.

The J gene is TRBJ1-6, the V gene TRBV27; D not certain. From germline, CDR1 is MNHEY and CDR2 SMNVEV (reference sequence). This CDR3 region has 12 residues. V gave up 6 bases and J gave up 9 bases, with 9 bases separating them. CDR3 sequence reads: CASRLRGSPLHF. In nucleotides, the CDR3 is TGTGCCAGCAGACTACGGGGTTCACCCCTCCACTTT.

This rearrangement joins TRBV10-2 to TRBJ2-7, with 9 bases fitting TRBD2. Trimming removed 8 bases from V and 5 bases from J; junction bases left unmatched: 13. The CDR3 is 15 amino acids. Per the germline V gene, CDR1 is WSHSY and CDR2 is SAAADI. CDR3 sequence (DNA): TGCGCCAGCCTACCCGAGGGACTAGCAGGCGACGAGCAGTACTTC. Its protein product is CASLPEGLAGDEQYF.

The CDR3 DNA is TGCGCCAGCAGAACAGGGGACAATTCACCCCTCCACTTT. It is translated as CASRTGDNSPLHF. The chain couples TRBV10-2 to TRBJ1-6; 7 nucleotides match TRBD1. CDR1 WSHSY and CDR2 SAAADI come from the germline V gene. The CDR3 totals 13 residues. Trimming removed 6 bases from V and 7 bases from J; junction bases left unmatched: 3.

The chain joins TRBV7-2 to TRBJ1-5, with D uncertain. This CDR3 has 17 residues. The ends were cut back, 1 base at V and 4 bases at J, with 17 bases in the middle. Germline V gene lookup returns CDR1 SGHTA and CDR2 FQGNSA. This CDR3 reads CASSLDGGSPSNQPQHF. The DNA of the CDR3 is TGTGCCAGCAGCTTAGACGGTGGCAGCCCTTCAAATCAGCCCCAGCATTTT.

On this clone: Other DNA sequences in the same sample also yield this CDR3. The gene calls are TRBV5-1 and TRBJ2-7; D possibly matches TRBD1 or TRBD2 (5 bases each). CDR3 size: 14 residues. The germline gives CDR1 SGHRS, CDR2 YFSETQ. V was clipped by 2 bases and J by 1 base, with 10 bases between them. The CDR3 loop reads CASSFGTASYEQYF. In DNA form, the CDR3 reads TGCGCCAGCAGCTTCGGGACGGCTTCCTACGAGCAGTACTTC.

As regards this clone: Other DNA sequences within the sample encode an identical CDR3. The V gene is TRBV18, the J gene TRBJ2-7; D not resolved. V lost 3 bases and J lost 3, with 9 bases in between. This CDR3 region has 13 residues. Germline lookup yields CDR1 KGHSH and CDR2 LQKENI. CDR3 DNA: TGTGCCAGCTCACCTTCCCCCAGCTACGAGCAGTACTTC. It translates to CASSPSPSYEQYF.

The rearrangement joins TRBV6-6 to TRBJ1-4; D is perhaps TRBD1 (5 bases). V shed 6 bases and J shed 5 bases, with 13 bases lying between them. The CDR3 runs to 14 residues. Germline V gene data show CDR1 as MNHNY and CDR2 as SVGAGI (reference sequence). Here the CDR3 DNA reads TGTGCCAGCAGCCGACAGCTTATAAATGAAAAACTGTTTTTT. Amino acid sequence: CASSRQLINEKLFF.

The rearrangement links TRBV7-9 to TRBJ2-5, with a weak D call TRBD2 (5 bases). Germline CDR1 SEHNR, CDR2 FQNEAQ (reference sequence). This CDR3 has 15 residues. V lost 8 bases and J 1 base, leaving 17 bases between the germline ends. CDR3 DNA sequence: TGTGCCAGCCCCCGAGGCAGCGGCCCCCAAGAGACCCAGTACTTC. Translation: CASPRGSGPQETQYF.

The rearrangement joins TRBV18 to TRBJ2-3, with no clear D. The CDR3 runs 14 residues. Germline CDR1 and CDR2: KGHSH and LQKENI. With 4 bases removed from V and 2 bases from J, the gap between germline ends came to 10 bases. CDR3 loop: CASSRQSYTDTQYF. Here the CDR3 DNA reads TGTGCCAGCTCACGACAAAGCTACACAGATACGCAGTATTTT.